These T cell receptor beta chains were read from a single sample in a study of regulatory T cells in long-lasting Graves disease. TCRdb reprocessed the multiplex PCR reads via MiXCR and lists one record per CDR3 protein. The sample gives roughly 350,000 distinct CDR3 sequences, 15% to 20% of which show up once; 20% is in the top ten. These data are also associated with another study on T cells in Graves' hyperthyroidism and ophthalmopathy.

This specimen consisted of peripheral blood mononuclear cells (PBMCs), obtained at new diagnosis, from a patient treated with antithyroid drugs. These receptor sequences come from a woman younger than 35 with Graves disease. CDR3s include the opening cysteine and the closing phenylalanine or tryptophan. Each record gives: V gene, clone size, D gene, J gene, CDR3 protein, CDR3 DNA. The D gene is left open where the match is weak. Rows give clone size only sometimes, using once, few, many, or a class for an expanded clone.

v_gene: TRBV27; abundance: many; d_gene: TRBD2; j_gene: TRBJ2-7; CDR3aa: CASSGGRNEQYF; CDR3nt: TGTGCCAGCTCGGGCGGGAGAAACGAGCAGTACTTC
v_gene: TRBV20-1; abundance: many; d_gene: TRBD2; j_gene: TRBJ2-3; CDR3aa: CSAVSGTSDTQYF; CDR3nt: TGCAGTGCAGTGAGCGGGACGTCGGATACGCAGTATTTT
v_gene: TRBV2; abundance: many; d_gene: TRBD1; j_gene: TRBJ1-4; CDR3aa: CASSLNRGSSEKLFF; CDR3nt: TGTGCCAGCAGTTTAAACAGGGGGTCAAGTGAAAAACTGTTTTTT
v_gene: TRBV7-2; abundance: many; d_gene: .; j_gene: TRBJ2-3; CDR3aa: CASSSNSRNTQYF; CDR3nt: TGTGCCAGCAGCTCCAACAGCAGAAATACGCAGTATTTT
v_gene: TRBV27; abundance: .; d_gene: TRBD1; j_gene: TRBJ1-2; CDR3aa: CASGDFPGQNYGYTF; CDR3nt: TGTGCCAGCGGGGACTTTCCGGGACAGAACTATGGCTACACCTTC
v_gene: TRBV20-1; abundance: many; d_gene: TRBD2; j_gene: TRBJ2-1; CDR3aa: CSARPSGGAYEQFF; CDR3nt: TGCAGTGCCCGGCCCAGCGGGGGGGCCTATGAGCAGTTCTTC
v_gene: TRBV5-1; abundance: .; d_gene: .; j_gene: TRBJ2-5; CDR3aa: CASSSTGETQYF; CDR3nt: TGCGCCAGCAGCTCAACCGGAGAGACCCAGTACTTC
v_gene: TRBV6-1; abundance: few; d_gene: .; j_gene: TRBJ2-3; CDR3aa: CASKAGHTADTQYF; CDR3nt: TGTGCCAGCAAAGCCGGCCACACCGCAGATACGCAGTATTTT
v_gene: TRBV6-4; abundance: many; d_gene: .; j_gene: TRBJ1-2; CDR3aa: CASSLDPTGGQGYTF; CDR3nt: TGTGCCAGCAGTCTCGACCCAACGGGGGGGCAAGGCTACACCTTC
v_gene: TRBV6-1; abundance: many; d_gene: TRBD1; j_gene: TRBJ2-7; CDR3aa: CASRGLQGAYEQYF; CDR3nt: TGTGCCAGCAGAGGGTTACAGGGGGCCTACGAGCAGTACTTC
v_gene: TRBV10-1; abundance: .; d_gene: .; j_gene: TRBJ2-1; CDR3aa: CASSDPYNEQFF; CDR3nt: TGCGCCAGCAGTGACCCCTACAATGAGCAGTTCTTC
v_gene: TRBV18; abundance: many; d_gene: TRBD2; j_gene: TRBJ2-1; CDR3aa: CASSTETSGAYNEQFF; CDR3nt: TGTGCCAGCTCAACAGAGACTAGCGGGGCTTACAATGAGCAGTTCTTC
v_gene: TRBV2; abundance: many; d_gene: TRBD1; j_gene: TRBJ1-5; CDR3aa: CASSTGTGEDQPQHF; CDR3nt: TGTGCCAGCAGCACCGGGACAGGGGAGGATCAGCCCCAGCATTTT
v_gene: TRBV20-1; abundance: .; d_gene: TRBD2; j_gene: TRBJ2-1; CDR3aa: CSAPGTSVYNEQFF; CDR3nt: TGCAGTGCGCCCGGGACTAGCGTCTACAATGAGCAGTTCTTC
v_gene: TRBV4-1; abundance: few; d_gene: TRBD1; j_gene: TRBJ2-7; CDR3aa: CASSLTRTWRGQGPYEQYF; CDR3nt: TGCGCCAGCAGCTTAACCCGGACCTGGCGGGGACAGGGACCCTACGAGCAGTACTTC
v_gene: TRBV11-2; abundance: many; d_gene: TRBD2; j_gene: TRBJ2-7; CDR3aa: CASSAGWTSGQDEQYF; CDR3nt: TGTGCCAGCAGCGCGGGGTGGACTAGCGGGCAGGACGAGCAGTACTTC
v_gene: TRBV18; abundance: .; d_gene: .; j_gene: TRBJ2-1; CDR3aa: CASSLPNNERFF; CDR3nt: TGTGCCAGCTCACTACCCAACAATGAGCGGTTCTTC
v_gene: TRBV9; abundance: few; d_gene: .; j_gene: TRBJ2-5; CDR3aa: CASSETAVWETQYF; CDR3nt: TGTGCCAGCAGCGAGACCGCTGTGTGGGAGACCCAGTACTTC
v_gene: TRBV5-1; abundance: many; d_gene: .; j_gene: TRBJ2-3; CDR3aa: CASSLVLGTPSVRDTQYF; CDR3nt: TGCGCCAGCAGCTTGGTTTTGGGGACTCCATCGGTGCGCGATACGCAGTATTTT
v_gene: TRBV27; abundance: many; d_gene: .; j_gene: TRBJ2-3; CDR3aa: CASSPTSRTQYF; CDR3nt: TGTGCCAGCAGTCCGACCAGTCGTACGCAGTATTTT
v_gene: TRBV19; abundance: many; d_gene: .; j_gene: TRBJ1-1; CDR3aa: CASTFIGRRNTEAFF; CDR3nt: TGTGCCAGTACCTTCATCGGACGGAGGAACACTGAAGCTTTCTTT
v_gene: TRBV20-1; abundance: many; d_gene: TRBD2; j_gene: TRBJ2-2; CDR3aa: CSARGGLAGAGELFF; CDR3nt: TGCAGTGCTAGAGGTGGCCTAGCGGGAGCCGGGGAGCTGTTTTTT
v_gene: TRBV5-6; abundance: .; d_gene: .; j_gene: TRBJ1-5; CDR3aa: CASSSAGGQGNQPQHF; CDR3nt: TGTGCCAGCAGTAGTGCTGGGGGCCAGGGCAATCAGCCCCAGCATTTT
v_gene: TRBV4-1; abundance: many; d_gene: .; j_gene: TRBJ1-6; CDR3aa: CASSQEIAGAGNSPLHF; CDR3nt: TGTGCCAGCAGCCAAGAGATCGCGGGGGCGGGAAATTCACCCCTCCACTTT
v_gene: TRBV7-9; abundance: many; d_gene: .; j_gene: TRBJ1-1; CDR3aa: CASSFAGMNTEAFF; CDR3nt: TGTGCCAGCAGCTTCGCCGGAATGAACACTGAAGCTTTCTTT
v_gene: TRBV7-9; abundance: few; d_gene: .; j_gene: TRBJ2-1; CDR3aa: CASSPHFGVGNEQFF; CDR3nt: TGTGCCAGCAGCCCCCATTTCGGGGTGGGTAATGAGCAGTTCTTC
v_gene: TRBV3-1; abundance: few; d_gene: .; j_gene: TRBJ2-6; CDR3aa: CASSQETISGANVLTF; CDR3nt: TGTGCCAGCAGCCAAGAGACCATCTCTGGGGCCAACGTCCTGACTTTC
v_gene: TRBV7-9; abundance: few; d_gene: .; j_gene: TRBJ1-5; CDR3aa: CAIQDYRAGQPQHF; CDR3nt: TGTGCCATCCAAGACTACAGGGCTGGTCAGCCCCAGCATTTT
v_gene: TRBV28; abundance: many; d_gene: .; j_gene: TRBJ2-7; CDR3aa: CASSSDGLGPYEQYF; CDR3nt: TGTGCCAGCAGCTCGGACGGCTTGGGGCCCTACGAGCAGTACTTC
v_gene: TRBV28; abundance: once; d_gene: .; j_gene: TRBJ1-4; CDR3aa: CASRQGRYGEKLFF; CDR3nt: TGTGCCAGCAGGCAGGGTCGGTATGGTGAAAAACTGTTTTTT
v_gene: TRBV6-1; abundance: .; d_gene: TRBD1; j_gene: TRBJ2-2; CDR3aa: CASRPGGRHAGELFF; CDR3nt: TGTGCCAGCAGGCCAGGGGGCAGGCACGCCGGGGAGCTGTTTTTT
v_gene: TRBV30; abundance: many; d_gene: TRBD1; j_gene: TRBJ2-1; CDR3aa: CAWTGGSSYNEQFF; CDR3nt: TGTGCCTGGACAGGGGGAAGCTCCTACAATGAGCAGTTCTTC
v_gene: TRBV18; abundance: many; d_gene: .; j_gene: TRBJ2-6; CDR3aa: CASSPSGWGSGANVLTF; CDR3nt: TGTGCCAGCTCACCCTCTGGTTGGGGGTCTGGGGCCAACGTCCTGACTTTC
v_gene: TRBV20-1; abundance: few; d_gene: TRBD1; j_gene: TRBJ2-7; CDR3aa: CSARGSGAHLSSYEQYF; CDR3nt: TGCAGTGCCAGGGGGAGCGGAGCGCACCTTAGCTCCTACGAGCAGTACTTC
v_gene: TRBV7-9; abundance: many; d_gene: .; j_gene: TRBJ2-1; CDR3aa: CASSYRNWGSYNEQFF; CDR3nt: TGTGCCAGCAGCTACCGAAACTGGGGCTCCTACAATGAGCAGTTCTTC
v_gene: TRBV5-4; abundance: .; d_gene: TRBD1; j_gene: TRBJ1-1; CDR3aa: CASSEGTGASTEAFF; CDR3nt: TGTGCCAGCAGTGAAGGGACAGGGGCTAGCACTGAAGCTTTCTTT
v_gene: TRBV20-1; abundance: .; d_gene: .; j_gene: TRBJ1-2; CDR3aa: CSARDVFGREENYGYTF; CDR3nt: TGCAGTGCTAGAGATGTTTTTGGGAGGGAAGAAAACTATGGCTACACCTTC
v_gene: TRBV6-2/TRBV6-3; abundance: many; d_gene: .; j_gene: TRBJ1-2; CDR3aa: CASSQPGTAYGYTF; CDR3nt: TGTGCCAGCAGTCAGCCCGGGACGGCCTATGGCTACACCTTC
v_gene: TRBV6-2/TRBV6-3; abundance: many; d_gene: .; j_gene: TRBJ2-1; CDR3aa: CASTGSHGNEQFF; CDR3nt: TGTGCCAGCACCGGGTCCCACGGGAATGAGCAGTTCTTC
v_gene: TRBV2; abundance: many; d_gene: TRBD1; j_gene: TRBJ2-7; CDR3aa: CASTRDRGRGQYF; CDR3nt: TGTGCCAGCACCCGGGACAGGGGGCGCGGGCAGTACTTC
v_gene: TRBV18; abundance: many; d_gene: .; j_gene: TRBJ2-2; CDR3aa: CASSPEGPTNTGELFF; CDR3nt: TGTGCCAGCTCACCAGAGGGGCCCACGAACACCGGGGAGCTGTTTTTT
v_gene: TRBV28; abundance: many; d_gene: TRBD1; j_gene: TRBJ2-7; CDR3aa: CASSLGGTGVHEQYF; CDR3nt: TGTGCCAGCAGTCTTGGCGGGACAGGGGTACACGAGCAGTACTTC
v_gene: TRBV20-1; abundance: few; d_gene: TRBD1; j_gene: TRBJ2-1; CDR3aa: CSASGNGQGANEQFF; CDR3nt: TGCAGTGCTAGTGGGAACGGACAGGGGGCGAATGAGCAGTTCTTC
v_gene: TRBV6-1; abundance: .; d_gene: .; j_gene: TRBJ1-1; CDR3aa: CASGELGGAMNTEAFF; CDR3nt: TGTGCCAGCGGTGAATTGGGTGGTGCCATGAACACTGAAGCTTTCTTT
v_gene: TRBV4-1; abundance: many; d_gene: TRBD1; j_gene: TRBJ1-2; CDR3aa: CASSQDAGGLNYGYTF; CDR3nt: TGCGCCAGCAGCCAAGATGCAGGGGGGCTCAACTATGGCTACACCTTC
v_gene: TRBV6-1; abundance: .; d_gene: .; j_gene: TRBJ2-7; CDR3aa: CASINMGARYEQYF; CDR3nt: TGTGCCAGCATCAACATGGGGGCCCGGTACGAGCAGTACTTC
v_gene: TRBV5-4; abundance: .; d_gene: TRBD1; j_gene: TRBJ2-5; CDR3aa: CASSLRTGGGTQYF; CDR3nt: TGTGCCAGCAGCCTCCGGACAGGGGGCGGGACCCAGTACTTC
v_gene: TRBV11-2; abundance: many; d_gene: .; j_gene: TRBJ1-1; CDR3aa: CASSLESDLNTEAFF; CDR3nt: TGTGCCAGCAGCTTAGAGTCGGACTTGAACACTGAAGCTTTCTTT
v_gene: TRBV6-1; abundance: .; d_gene: TRBD1; j_gene: TRBJ1-6; CDR3aa: CASRGDRLYNSPLHF; CDR3nt: TGTGCCAGCAGGGGGGACAGACTCTATAATTCACCCCTCCACTTT
v_gene: TRBV12-5; abundance: few; d_gene: .; j_gene: TRBJ2-5; CDR3aa: CASGLGRETQYF; CDR3nt: TGTGCTAGTGGTTTAGGCAGAGAGACCCAGTACTTC
v_gene: TRBV11-1; abundance: many; d_gene: .; j_gene: TRBJ2-1; CDR3aa: CASSLNPRQSSYNEQFF; CDR3nt: TGTGCCAGCAGCTTAAACCCACGCCAAAGCTCCTACAATGAGCAGTTCTTC
v_gene: TRBV3-1; abundance: many; d_gene: .; j_gene: TRBJ2-7; CDR3aa: CASSQDLGSSYEQYF; CDR3nt: TGTGCCAGCAGCCAAGATCTGGGGAGCTCCTACGAGCAGTACTTC
v_gene: TRBV7-2; abundance: .; d_gene: TRBD1; j_gene: TRBJ2-3; CDR3aa: CASSFSGTDADTQYF; CDR3nt: TGTGCCAGCAGCTTTTCCGGGACAGACGCAGATACGCAGTATTTT
v_gene: TRBV20-1; abundance: many; d_gene: .; j_gene: TRBJ2-4; CDR3aa: CSASGHALRDIQYF; CDR3nt: TGCAGTGCTAGCGGGCATGCGCTACGGGACATTCAGTACTTC